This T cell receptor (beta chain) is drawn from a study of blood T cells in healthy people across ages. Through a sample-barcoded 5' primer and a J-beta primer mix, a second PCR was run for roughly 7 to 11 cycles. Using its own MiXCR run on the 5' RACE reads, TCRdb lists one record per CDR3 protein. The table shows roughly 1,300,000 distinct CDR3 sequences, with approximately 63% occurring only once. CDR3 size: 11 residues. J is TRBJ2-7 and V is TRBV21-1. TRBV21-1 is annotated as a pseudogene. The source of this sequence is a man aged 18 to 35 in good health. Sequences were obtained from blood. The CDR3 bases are TGTGCCGGCCTCTGGGCCTACGAGCAGTACTTC. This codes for CAGLWAYEQYF.